A selection of T cell receptor beta chains follows, all from one sample in a study of cytomegalovirus exposure and HLA in healthy donors. Clones were read by immunoSEQ multiplex PCR, and TCRdb kept only the in-frame ones, dropping some. The table lists about 140,000 clones. Specimen: PBMCs. Source of these receptors: a male donor in good health and CMV-seronegative. The CDR3 runs from the conserved cysteine through the conserved F or W. The order of the fields is V gene, D gene, J gene, CDR3 DNA, CDR3 protein. The D gene is left open where the match is weak.

>TRBV30|NA|TRBJ1-1
TGTGCCTGGCACCAGGGCGCGGGGAATGAAGCTTTCTTT
CAWHQGAGNEAFF
>TRBV30|NA|TRBJ2-1
TGTGCCTGGAGTGCGGGAGTGTCTTACAATGAGCAGTTCTTC
CAWSAGVSYNEQFF
>TRBV2|TRBD1|TRBJ1-6
TGTGCCAGCAGGGGGACAGGGAGTTCACCCCTCCACTTT
CASRGTGSSPLHF
>TRBV30|NA|TRBJ1-5
TGTGCCTGGAGTCGACATTCAGCCGTTAATCAGCCCCAGCATTTT
CAWSRHSAVNQPQHF
>TRBV15|NA|TRBJ2-2
TGTGCCACCAGCAGAGCCCCAAGACGGAGGAACACCGGGGAGCTGTTTTTT
CATSRAPRRRNTGELFF
>TRBV5-6|NA|TRBJ2-7
TGTGCCAGCAGCTTGGGCGCGGGGTCCTACGAGCAGTACTTC
CASSLGAGSYEQYF
>TRBV29-1|TRBD2|TRBJ2-1
TGCAGCGACCGGACTAGCGGGACCGGTGAGCAGTTCTTC
CSDRTSGTGEQFF
>TRBV18|TRBD1|TRBJ1-5
TGTGCCAGCTCACCAGGGGGACAGGGTTTAGGTCAGCCCCAGCATTTT
CASSPGGQGLGQPQHF
>TRBV9|TRBD1|TRBJ1-1
TGTGCCAGCAGCGCCGAGAGAGGACAGGGGTGGAGCACTGAAGCTTTCTTT
CASSAERGQGWSTEAFF
>TRBV7-2|TRBD2|TRBJ2-7
TGTGCCAGCAGCTTATTGAGCGGTGGCGGGGGGCCTTTCGAGCAGTACTTC
CASSLLSGGGGPFEQYF
>TRBV27|TRBD1|TRBJ1-2
TGTGCCAGCAGATCAGACAGGGACGACTATGGCTACACCTTC
CASRSDRDDYGYTF
>TRBV18|NA|TRBJ2-7
TGTGCCAGCTCACAAACAGGGAGCTTTTCTATGGAGCAGTACTTC
CASSQTGSFSMEQYF
>TRBV5-1|TRBD2|TRBJ2-7
TGCGCCAGCAGCCCTTTAGCGGGAGGGCCGGTCGAGCAGTACTTC
CASSPLAGGPVEQYF
>TRBV19|NA|TRBJ2-3
TGTGCCAGTAGTATAGATCTGAGCACAGATACGCAGTATTTT
CASSIDLSTDTQYF
>TRBV19|NA|TRBJ2-3
TGTGCCAGTCATACAGGAGATAGTCGTACAGATACGCAGTATTTT
CASHTGDSRTDTQYF
>TRBV30|NA|TRBJ1-5
TGTGCCTGGAGTAGGTACAGGAATAATCAGCCCCAGCATTTT
CAWSRYRNNQPQHF
>TRBV28|NA|TRBJ1-5
TGTGCCAGCAGTTTAGGGACAACAATCAATCAGCCCCAGCATTTT
CASSLGTTINQPQHF
>TRBV5-1|NA|TRBJ1-2
TGCGCCAGCAGCCCCGAGGGAGGCTATGGCTACACCTTC
CASSPEGGYGYTF
>TRBV4-1|TRBD2|TRBJ2-7
TGCGCCAGCAGCCGCGGGACTAGCGGGAGGAAAAGCTCCTACGAGCAGTACTTC
CASSRGTSGRKSSYEQYF
>TRBV9|NA|TRBJ2-5
TGTGCCAGCAGCGTAGGGAGCGTCCGGGAGACCCAGTACTTC
CASSVGSVRETQYF
>TRBV4-2|NA|TRBJ1-5
TGTGCCAGCAGCCAAGATCTCAGGGGACAGCCCCAGCATTTT
CASSQDLRGQPQHF
>TRBV19|TRBD1|TRBJ2-7
TGTGCCAGTAGTATGGAACCGGGACAGAGGTCCGAGCAGTACTTC
CASSMEPGQRSEQYF
>TRBV7-9|NA|TRBJ2-3
TGTGCCAGCCGGACAGACACAGGTACGCAGTATTTT
CASRTDTGTQYF
>TRBV9|TRBD2|TRBJ2-5
TGTGCCAGCAGCGTAGTTTCTACTAGCGGGAGTGAGACCCAGTACTTC
CASSVVSTSGSETQYF
>TRBV6-6|TRBD1|TRBJ2-3
TGTGCCAGCAGTCAAGGGACAGCGACTAGCACAGATACGCAGTATTTT
CASSQGTATSTDTQYF
>TRBV7-3|NA|TRBJ1-1
TGTGCCAGCAGCCCCACCGGGGGTGAAGCTTTCTTT
CASSPTGGEAFF
>TRBV25-1|TRBD1|TRBJ1-1
TGTGCCAGCAGTGAGAGACAGGGAAGGAACACTGAAGCTTTCTTT
CASSERQGRNTEAFF
>TRBV2|NA|TRBJ2-5
TGTGCCAGCAGTGACGGATCTGGCAGGCTCCAAGAGACCCAGTACTTC
CASSDGSGRLQETQYF
>TRBV5-1|NA|TRBJ1-1
TGCGCCAGCAGCTACGGACACCAGAACACTGAAGCTTTCTTT
CASSYGHQNTEAFF
>TRBV27|NA|TRBJ2-7
TGTGCCAGCAGTTTCCATACTGAGACAGTCTCCTACGAGCAGTACTTC
CASSFHTETVSYEQYF
>TRBV6-5|NA|TRBJ1-5
TGTGCCAGCGCCCGGGGAGGGGTAGCTCAGCCCCAGCATTTT
CASARGGVAQPQHF
>TRBV19|TRBD1|TRBJ1-5
TGTGCCAGTAGTCCTCAGACAGGGGGGACCTCAGGGCCCCAGCATTTT
CASSPQTGGTSGPQHF
>TRBV29-1|TRBD2|TRBJ2-7
TGCAGCGTTGGGGTAGCGGGAGAGAGGTACGAGCAGTACTTC
CSVGVAGERYEQYF